This TCR beta chain appears in the sequencing data of a study of human T cells and chemical hapten exposure. Time point: patch test 3, about 24 weeks after DPC sensitization. Sample treatment: therapeutic diphenylcyclopropenone sensitization with weekly scalp DPC. A single record per CDR3 protein comes from TCRdb applying MiXCR to the RACE reads. The data show tens of thousands of distinct CDR3 sequences, with 10% to 11% seen just once and about 3.5% held by the top ten. The sequencing used whole blood, collected in connection with sensitization to the hapten diphenylcyclopropenone (DPC). This clonotype was obtained from a woman in her forties or fifties with alopecia areata. Some clones in this sample may be carry-over from other donors' samples.

The DNA for the CDR3 is TGCAGCGTTCGGGAGGGAGGTCGCGAGACCCAGTACTTC. This translates into CSVREGGRETQYF. The genes are TRBV29-1 and TRBJ2-5; 8 positions agree with TRBD2. The J segment lost 5 bases and the V segment lost 5 bases, leaving 7 bases of the junction unmatched. Germline CDR1 reads SQVTM; CDR2 reads ANQGSEA. The CDR3 spans 13 residues.